This T cell receptor (beta chain) was recorded in a study of technical replicates of blood from several donors. Per the germline V gene, CDR1 is SGHVS and CDR2 is FNYEAQ. The CDR3 is made up of 16 amino acids. V was pared by 7 bases and J by 0 bases, with 19 bases between. Profiled with immunoSEQ multiplex PCR; TCRdb holds only in-frame clones, not every one. The sample records about 69,000 clones, over 75% being singletons. Material: PBMCs. The chain is built from TRBV7-6 and TRBJ2-7; the D gene is possibly TRBD2 (7 bases). This receptor was taken from a human donor in good health. Some clones in this sample may be carry-over from other donors' samples. This CDR3 is CASTPLGGPSSYEQYF. The CDR3 bases are TGTGCCAGCACTCCCCTCGGGGGGCCAAGCTCCTACGAGCAGTACTTC.